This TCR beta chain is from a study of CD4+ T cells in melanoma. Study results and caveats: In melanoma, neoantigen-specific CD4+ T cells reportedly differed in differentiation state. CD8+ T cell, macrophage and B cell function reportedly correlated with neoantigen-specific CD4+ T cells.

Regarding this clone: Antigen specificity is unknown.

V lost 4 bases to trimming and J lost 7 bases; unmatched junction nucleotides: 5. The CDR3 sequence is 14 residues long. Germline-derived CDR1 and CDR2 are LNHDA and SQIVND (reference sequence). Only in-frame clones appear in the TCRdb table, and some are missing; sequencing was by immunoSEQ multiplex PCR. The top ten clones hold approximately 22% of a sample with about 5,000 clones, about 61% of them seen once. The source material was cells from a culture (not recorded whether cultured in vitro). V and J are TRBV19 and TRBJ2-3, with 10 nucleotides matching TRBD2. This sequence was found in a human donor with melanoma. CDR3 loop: CASSTRTSGYTQYF. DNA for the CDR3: TGTGCCAGTAGTACAAGGACTAGCGGTTATACGCAGTATTTT.